Each of the 24 T cell receptor beta chains below was sequenced from the same sample in a study of vaccination and CD4 T cells after COVID-19. Sequenced with the Oncomine TCR Beta short-read assay was DNA taken from cultured CD4+ T cells. TCRdb called the PCR reads again in MiXCR, with one record for every CDR3 protein. The table records roughly 14,000 distinct CDR3 sequences, around 52% of them present only once. Their antigens are not known. Noted treatment: approximately 10-day PBMC culture with coronavirus spike peptide pools or control peptides (ViraFEST assay). Sequences were obtained from CD4+ T cells from blood, cultured in vitro. The receptor set was obtained from a human donor who had recovered from COVID-19.

This sequence joins TRBV6-2 or TRBV6-3 and TRBJ2-1, with 14 bases that match TRBD2. From germline, CDR1 is MNHEY and CDR2 SVGEGT. The CDR3 consists of 15 residues. V was pared by 8 bases and J by 7 bases, with 7 bases of the junction left unmatched. CDR3 residues: CASLGTSGSWNEQFF. The DNA for the CDR3 is TGTGCCAGCCTCGGGACTAGCGGGAGCTGGAATGAGCAGTTCTTC.

The V gene is TRBV12-2, the J gene TRBJ2-1. TRBV12-2 corresponds to a pseudogene. The CDR3 covers 10 residues. The DNA of the CDR3 is TGTGCAAGTCGCTTAGGAGTGGGTGTCTTC. Amino acids: CASRLGVGVF.

This rearrangement joins TRBV2 to TRBJ2-2; TRBD1 agrees at 7 bases. Germline V gene sequence: CDR1 SNHLY, CDR2 FYNNEI. The CDR3 runs to 15 residues. J gave up 2 bases and V 6 bases, and 6 bases lay outside the gene matches. CDR3 amino acids: CASRTDRTNTGELFF. The CDR3 DNA sequence: TGTGCCAGCAGGACGGACAGGACTAACACCGGGGAGCTGTTTTTT. Using reference TRBV2 and TRBJ2-2 for the parts outside the CDR3, the full variable domain is EPEVTQTPSHQVTQMGQEVILRCVPISNHLYFYWYRQILGQKVEFLVSFYNNEISEKSEIFDDQFSVERPDGSNFTLKIRSTKLEDSAMYFCASRTDRTNTGELFFGEGSRLTVL.

V and J are TRBV6-1 and TRBJ2-5; D may match TRBD1 or TRBD2 (5 bases each). Trimming took off 6 bases at V and 2 bases at J, with 16 bases between the two ends. This CDR3 is 15 amino acids long. The germline V gene encodes CDR1 MNHNS and CDR2 SASEGT. CDR3: CASSPGLPFQETQYF. CDR3 nucleotide sequence: TGTGCCAGCAGCCCGGGGCTGCCCTTTCAAGAGACCCAGTACTTC.

The chain links TRBV20-1 to TRBJ2-3, with no clear D. This CDR3 has 12 residues. The germline V gene has CDR1 DFQATT and CDR2 SNEGSKA (reference sequence). Trimming pared 3 bases from V and 0 bases from J, leaving 4 bases between. The CDR3 protein is CSARTSTDTQYF. CDR3 DNA sequence: TGCAGTGCTAGGACTAGCACAGATACGCAGTATTTT.

This clonotype was counted between two and nine times. The CDR3 spells CATSSRGLETQYF. The CDR3 coding sequence is TGTGCCACCAGCAGCAGGGGTTTGGAGACCCAGTACTTC. The rearrangement uses TRBV15 and TRBJ2-5; possible D gene TRBD1, 6 bases. Germline CDR1 and CDR2: LNHNV and YYDKDF (reference sequence). The CDR3 extends over 13 amino acids. V shed 3 bases and J shed 5 bases, with 10 bases lying between them.

There are a few counts of this clonotype. One end of the junction fails to match germline, which may point to a read error. The chain uses TRBV15 and TRBJ2-3; tentatively, D is TRBD2 (6 bases). Germline lookup yields CDR1 LNHNV and CDR2 YYDKDF (reference sequence). The CDR3 is 13 residues long. For the CDR3, the DNA is TGTGCCACCAGCAGAGATCGAGGGCGGGACCCGGATTTT. It yields the protein CATSRDRGRDPDF.

The rearrangement links TRBV7-2 to TRBJ2-5; D uncertain. V was shortened by 4 bases and J by 5 bases, with 11 bases between the two germline ends. CDR1 and CDR2 (germline): SGHTA, FQGNSA. CDR3 length: 13 amino acids. CDR3 amino acids: CASSSDLGETQYF. The CDR3, as DNA: TGTGCCAGCAGCTCAGATCTTGGGGAGACCCAGTACTTC.

The J gene is TRBJ2-3, the V gene TRBV10-3; 7 bases are a match to TRBD1. Germline lookup yields CDR1 ENHRY and CDR2 SYGVKD. CDR3 length: 15 residues. J lost 4 bases, V lost 6 bases, and 10 bases had no gene match. The CDR3 region is CAISETSTGADTQYF. DNA for the CDR3: TGTGCCATCAGCGAGACGTCCACAGGGGCAGATACGCAGTATTTT.

V usage is TRBV5-1 and J usage is TRBJ1-6; no clear D gene. The CDR3 extends over 14 amino acids. From germline, CDR1 is SGHRS and CDR2 YFSETQ. V lost 2 bases and J 4 bases, leaving 7 bases between the germline ends. The CDR3 DNA reads TGCGCCAGCAGCTTCCGACGGTATAATTCACCCCTCCACTTT. Translating it yields CASSFRRYNSPLHF.

The chain carries TRBV12-3 or TRBV12-4 and TRBJ2-1; 7 nucleotides line up with TRBD2. Unmatched junction bases numbered 14, after V lost 7 bases and J lost 8 bases. CDR3 length: 15 amino acids. The CDR3 protein is CASTQSAAGYDEQFF. Here the CDR3 DNA reads TGTGCCAGCACCCAATCGGCAGCGGGATACGATGAGCAGTTCTTC.

This clonotype showed up just a few times. This rearrangement joins TRBV6-1 to TRBJ1-2; D is possibly TRBD1 (6 bases). Germline V lookup: CDR1 MNHNS, CDR2 SASEGT. Trimming cost V 5 bases and J 2 bases, with 12 bases left between them. The CDR3 runs 14 residues. For the CDR3, the DNA is TGTGCCAGCAGTCAGCGGACAGAGAACTATGGCTACACCTTC. The encoded protein is CASSQRTENYGYTF.

This rearrangement joins TRBV4-1 to TRBJ2-2; D remains unclear. The CDR3 is 15 residues long. Trimming stripped 0 bases from V and 7 bases from J, with 12 bases between. Germline V gene sequence: CDR1 MGHRA, CDR2 YSYEKL. CDR3 in DNA: TGCGCCAGCAGCCAAGACGGAGTCCCGGGCGGGGAGCTGTTTTTT. Translated, it gives CASSQDGVPGGELFF.

This clonotype turned up a few times. The rearrangement uses TRBV10-3 and TRBJ1-5, with D tentatively TRBD1 (6 bases). Germline V gene sequence: CDR1 ENHRY, CDR2 SYGVKD. CDR3 length: 15 amino acids. V was clipped by 8 bases and J by 0 bases, with 14 bases between them. The CDR3 spells CAIGKRGDSNQPQHF. The DNA for the CDR3 is TGTGCCATCGGAAAAAGGGGGGATAGCAATCAGCCCCAGCATTTT.

This clonotype was detected once. The V call is TRBV6-5, the J call TRBJ1-1; maybe TRBD1 (6 bases). The germline V gene encodes CDR1 MNHEY and CDR2 SVGAGI. V was pared by 2 bases and J by 5 bases, with 12 bases between. The CDR3 totals 14 residues. The CDR3 sequence is CASSYDRRGTEAFF. In nucleotides, the CDR3 is TGTGCCAGCAGTTACGACAGGAGGGGGACTGAAGCTTTCTTT.

The rearrangement joins TRBV12-3 or TRBV12-4 to TRBJ1-2, with 9 bases fitting TRBD1. V lost 8 bases to trimming and J lost 7 bases; unmatched junction nucleotides: 8. CDR3 size: 13 residues. The CDR3 DNA follows: TGTGCCAGCGGTAACAGGGGGCCGTTTGGCTACACCTTC. This translates into CASGNRGPFGYTF.

The chain combines TRBV30 with TRBJ1-5; TRBD1 might be the D (5 bases). The length of the CDR3 is 13 residues. CDR1 is GTSNPN and CDR2 is SVGIG in the germline V gene (reference sequence). V dropped 5 bases and J dropped 3 bases, with 11 bases sitting between them. The CDR3 spells CAWDGGVNQPQHF. CDR3 nucleotides: TGTGCCTGGGACGGGGGGGTCAATCAGCCCCAGCATTTT.

The rearrangement uses TRBV7-2 and TRBJ2-2; D is undetermined. This CDR3 is 16 amino acids long. Trimming stripped 1 base from V and 0 bases from J, with 9 bases between. The V gene's germline CDR1 is SGHTA and CDR2 FQGNSA. Written as DNA, the CDR3 is TGTGCCAGCAGCTTAGTAGGGCGGACGAACACCGGGGAGCTGTTTTTT. This gives the protein CASSLVGRTNTGELFF.

This clonotype was seen once. The V and J genes are TRBV19 and TRBJ1-6, with 7 bases matching TRBD1. Germline values: CDR1 LNHDA, CDR2 SQIVND (reference sequence). After removal of 6 bases from V and 7 bases from J, the junction contained 9 bases not matched to a gene. CDR3 length: 15 residues. CDR3 region: CASRTKTGRNSPLHF. In DNA form, the CDR3 reads TGTGCCAGTAGGACTAAGACAGGGCGGAATTCACCCCTCCACTTT.

The rearrangement uses TRBV2 and TRBJ2-1, with a weak D call TRBD1 (7 bases). Germline CDR1 reads SNHLY; CDR2 reads FYNNEI. There are 14 residues in the CDR3. Trimming took 6 bases from V and 0 from J, leaving 9 bases between them. CDR3 coding DNA: TGTGCCAGCAGGCAGGGGGGCTCCTACAATGAGCAGTTCTTC. Translation: CASRQGGSYNEQFF.

V and J are TRBV20-1 and TRBJ1-3; D is perhaps TRBD1 (5 bases). V lost 3 bases to trimming and J lost 4 bases, with 13 bases between them. This CDR3 comprises 14 residues. Germline V lookup: CDR1 DFQATT, CDR2 SNEGSKA (reference sequence). CDR3 region: CSASNQGAGNTIYF. In DNA form, the CDR3 reads TGCAGTGCTAGCAACCAGGGAGCCGGAAACACCATATATTTT.

The chain couples TRBV5-1 to TRBJ2-5; TRBD1 might be the D (6 bases). This CDR3 comprises 13 residues. The germline V gene encodes CDR1 SGHRS and CDR2 YFSETQ. Trimming pared 2 bases from V and 5 bases from J, leaving 10 bases between. CDR3 DNA sequence: TGCGCCAGCAGCTTAGGGCAGGGGGAGACCCAGTACTTC. This translates into CASSLGQGETQYF.

The V gene is TRBV6-2 or TRBV6-3, the J gene TRBJ2-7, with D uncertain. Germline V gene data show CDR1 as MNHEY and CDR2 as SVGEGT. V was trimmed by 2 bases and J by 7 bases, leaving 12 bases between them. This CDR3 has 13 residues. CDR3 region: CASSYGRMEEQYF. The CDR3 region has the DNA TGTGCCAGCAGTTACGGTCGTATGGAGGAGCAGTACTTC.

The table lists this clonotype with a few counts. V gene TRBV10-3 combines with J gene TRBJ1-5; D is possibly TRBD1 (5 bases). The CDR3 is made up of 15 amino acids. Germline V gene lookup returns CDR1 ENHRY and CDR2 SYGVKD. Trimming removed 3 bases from V and 6 bases from J, with 15 bases in between. The DNA for the CDR3 is TGTGCCATCAGTGAAGGAGGGGCGGTGGGTCAGCCCCAGCATTTT. Amino acids: CAISEGGAVGQPQHF.